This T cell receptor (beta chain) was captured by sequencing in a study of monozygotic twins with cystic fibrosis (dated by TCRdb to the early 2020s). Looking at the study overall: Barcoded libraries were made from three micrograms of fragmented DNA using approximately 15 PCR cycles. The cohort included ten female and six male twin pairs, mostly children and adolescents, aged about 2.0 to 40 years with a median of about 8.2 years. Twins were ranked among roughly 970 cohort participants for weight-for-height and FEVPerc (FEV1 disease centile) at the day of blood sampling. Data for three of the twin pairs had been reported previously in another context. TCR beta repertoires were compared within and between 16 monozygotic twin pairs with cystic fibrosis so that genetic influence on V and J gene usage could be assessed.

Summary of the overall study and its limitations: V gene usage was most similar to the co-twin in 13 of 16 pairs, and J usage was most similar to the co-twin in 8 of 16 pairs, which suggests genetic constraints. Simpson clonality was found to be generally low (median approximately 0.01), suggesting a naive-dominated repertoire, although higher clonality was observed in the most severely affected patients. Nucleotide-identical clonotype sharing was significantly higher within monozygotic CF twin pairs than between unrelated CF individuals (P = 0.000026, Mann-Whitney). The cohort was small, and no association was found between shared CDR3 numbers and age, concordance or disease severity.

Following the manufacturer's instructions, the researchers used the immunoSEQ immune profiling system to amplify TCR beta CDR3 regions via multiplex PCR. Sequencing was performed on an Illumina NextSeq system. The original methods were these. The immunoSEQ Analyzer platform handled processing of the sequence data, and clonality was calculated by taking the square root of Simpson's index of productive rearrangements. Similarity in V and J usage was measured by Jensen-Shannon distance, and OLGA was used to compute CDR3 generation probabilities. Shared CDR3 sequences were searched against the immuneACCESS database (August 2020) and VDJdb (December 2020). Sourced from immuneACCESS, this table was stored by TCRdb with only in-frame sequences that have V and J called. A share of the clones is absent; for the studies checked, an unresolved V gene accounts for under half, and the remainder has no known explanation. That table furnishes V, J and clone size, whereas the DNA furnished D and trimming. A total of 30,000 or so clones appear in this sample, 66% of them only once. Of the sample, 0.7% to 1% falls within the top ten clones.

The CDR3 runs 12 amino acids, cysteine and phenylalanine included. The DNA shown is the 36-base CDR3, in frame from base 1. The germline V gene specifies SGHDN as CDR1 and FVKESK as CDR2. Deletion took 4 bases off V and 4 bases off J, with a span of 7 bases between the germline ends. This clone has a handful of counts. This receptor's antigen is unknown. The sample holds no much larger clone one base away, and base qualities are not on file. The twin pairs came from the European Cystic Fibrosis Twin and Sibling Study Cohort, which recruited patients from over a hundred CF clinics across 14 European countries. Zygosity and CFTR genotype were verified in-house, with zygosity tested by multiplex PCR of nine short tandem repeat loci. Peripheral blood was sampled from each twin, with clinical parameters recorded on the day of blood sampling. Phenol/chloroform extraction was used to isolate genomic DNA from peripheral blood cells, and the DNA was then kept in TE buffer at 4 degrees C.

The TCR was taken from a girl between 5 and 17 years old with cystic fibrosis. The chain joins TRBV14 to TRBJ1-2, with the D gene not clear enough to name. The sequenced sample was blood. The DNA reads TGTGCCAGCAGCCGTTACAGCTATGGCTACACCTTC. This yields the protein CASSRYSYGYTF.